Shown below are 28 T cell receptor beta chains from a single sample sequenced in a study of OX40 agonist ivuxolimab in advanced cancers. Only in-frame clones appear in the TCRdb table, and some are missing; sequencing was by immunoSEQ multiplex PCR. The table shows about 35,000 clones, with 65% to 80% occurring only once. Sequences were derived from CD4+ or CD8+ T cells sorted from blood, sampled in a trial of the OX40 agonist ivuxolimab. The receptors were sampled from an adult with an advanced solid tumor such as melanoma, head and neck, liver or kidney cancer.

This clone was detected only once. V and J are TRBV6-1 and TRBJ2-2; D is possibly TRBD1 (6 bases). This CDR3 has 13 residues. Germline V gene data show CDR1 as MNHNS and CDR2 as SASEGT. V was clipped by 5 bases and J by 5 bases, with 9 bases between them. CDR3 coding DNA: TGTGCCAGCAGTCGAGACAGGACCGGGGAGCTGTTTTTT. This encodes CASSRDRTGELFF.

J is TRBJ1-3 and V is TRBV6-5; maybe TRBD1 (5 bases). Germline assignment: CDR1 MNHEY and CDR2 SVGAGI. This CDR3 is built from 15 residues. Trimming took 5 bases from V and 4 from J, leaving 15 bases between them. The CDR3 bases are TGTGCCAGCAGTCACCGGGGCAGAGGGGGAAACACCATATATTTT. It encodes CASSHRGRGGNTIYF.

This clone was counted ten times or more. This sample also contains other DNA sequences that code for the same CDR3. The gene calls are TRBV7-8 and TRBJ1-4; D uncertain. The CDR3 covers 14 residues. The V and J ends lost 3 bases and 0 bases respectively, with 5 bases between them. Germline CDR1 SGHVS, CDR2 FQNEAQ. The CDR3 loop reads CASSLTATNEKLFF. CDR3 DNA sequence: TGTGCCAGCAGCTTGACTGCAACTAATGAAAAACTGTTTTTT.

V is TRBV30 and J is TRBJ1-2, with a weak D call TRBD1 (5 bases). CDR1 is GTSNPN, CDR2 SVGIG, per germline (reference sequence). Trimming cost V 0 bases and J 2 bases, with 7 bases left between them. The length of the CDR3 is 13 residues. CDR3 amino acids: CAWSVGDNYGYTF. Written as DNA, the CDR3 is TGTGCCTGGAGTGTCGGGGACAACTATGGCTACACCTTC.

The V gene is TRBV6-5, the J gene TRBJ1-1; no clear D gene. Deletions cut 0 bases from V and 3 bases from J, with 14 bases between. This CDR3 has 16 residues. Germline CDR1 MNHEY, CDR2 SVGAGI. The CDR3 is CASSYSAERYYTEAFF. In DNA, the CDR3 is TGTGCCAGCAGTTACTCGGCCGAAAGGTACTACACTGAAGCTTTCTTT.

This sequence joins TRBV19 and TRBJ1-5; TRBD1 aligns across 9 bases. With 6 bases clipped from V and 5 bases from J, the junction kept 5 bases outside the gene matches. In germline, CDR1 is LNHDA, CDR2 SQIVND (reference sequence). The CDR3 is 14 residues long. This CDR3 is CASSIRQGDQPQHF. The CDR3 region has the DNA TGTGCCAGTAGCATTAGACAGGGGGATCAGCCCCAGCATTTT.

The chain combines TRBV19 with TRBJ2-5; D uncertain. The germline gives CDR1 LNHDA, CDR2 SQIVND (reference sequence). The CDR3 has 13 amino acids. With 5 bases removed from V and 7 bases from J, the gap between germline ends came to 14 bases. The CDR3 is CASSHPQLWTQYF. In DNA form, the CDR3 reads TGTGCCAGTAGTCATCCCCAGTTGTGGACCCAGTACTTC.

V gene TRBV6-1 combines with J gene TRBJ2-3; D uncertain. There are 12 residues in the CDR3. Between the trimmed V and J ends, which lost 2 bases and 5 bases, there was a span of 5 bases. The germline gives CDR1 MNHNS, CDR2 SASEGT. The CDR3 loop is CASSEIKDTQYF. As DNA, the CDR3 is TGTGCCAGCAGTGAAATAAAAGATACGCAGTATTTT.

Only one count was recorded for this clone. The chain is built from TRBV29-1 and TRBJ2-1; 10 bases are a match to TRBD2. The CDR3 contains 17 residues. Germline trimming cut 3 bases from V and 7 bases from J; bases unmatched to any gene: 15. The germline V gene encodes CDR1 SQVTM and CDR2 ANQGSEA. The CDR3: CSVDPVGSGGAGNEQFF. In nucleotides, the CDR3 is TGCAGCGTTGACCCCGTCGGGAGCGGGGGGGCCGGGAATGAGCAGTTCTTC.

The CDR3 region is CASSPSGQGNSPLHF. The CDR3 DNA reads TGTGCCAGCAGCCCCTCCGGACAGGGTAATTCACCCCTCCACTTT. The chain couples TRBV6-1 to TRBJ1-6, with 8 bases identical to TRBD1. The length of the CDR3 is 15 residues. After removal of 6 bases from V and 6 bases from J, the junction contained 7 bases not matched to a gene. Germline V gives CDR1 MNHNS, CDR2 SASEGT.

The chain has TRBV15 and TRBJ2-7, with TRBD1 as a possible D gene (5 bases). CDR3 length equals 14 residues. V dropped 0 bases and J dropped 6 bases, with 12 bases sitting between them. In germline, CDR1 is LNHNV, CDR2 YYDKDF (reference sequence). The DNA for the CDR3 is TGTGCCACCAGCAGAGATTTAACAGGCCCCGAGCAGTACGTC. It yields the protein CATSRDLTGPEQYV.

This clone appeared a few times. J is TRBJ1-4 and V is TRBV2; D ambiguous. The CDR3 runs 14 residues. Germline values: CDR1 SNHLY, CDR2 FYNNEI. The V and J ends lost 3 bases and 8 bases respectively, with 13 bases between them. The DNA of the CDR3 is TGTGCCAGCAGTGAGCCTTCGACCAGGGAAAAACTGTTTTTT. Its protein product is CASSEPSTREKLFF.

The V call is TRBV2, the J call TRBJ2-5; tentatively, D is TRBD2 (6 bases). Trimming removed 6 bases from V and 7 bases from J, with 18 bases in between. This CDR3 is built from 14 residues. Per the germline V gene, CDR1 is SNHLY and CDR2 is FYNNEI. Here the CDR3 DNA reads TGTGCCAGCAGGGTCCCGGGACTCGGGGGGACCCAGTACTTC. It is translated as CASRVPGLGGTQYF.

The table lists this clone with a few counts. The V and J genes are TRBV30 and TRBJ2-7, with D uncertain. There are 13 residues in the CDR3. Deletions cut 4 bases from V and 7 bases from J, with 17 bases between. Per the germline V gene, CDR1 is GTSNPN and CDR2 is SVGIG (reference sequence). The CDR3 coding sequence is TGTGCCTGGAACCCACCGGGCATACAGGAGCAGTACGTC. Translated: CAWNPPGIQEQYV.

This clone was picked up a small number of times. The chain is built from TRBV18 and TRBJ1-6, with a tentative D call TRBD1 (6 bases). Deletions cut 6 bases from V and 6 bases from J, with 15 bases between. The CDR3 length is 15 residues. Germline loops: CDR1 KGHSH, CDR2 LQKENI. In DNA form, the CDR3 reads TGTGCCAGCTCGGATGGGGGGGCTCGTAATTCACCCCTCCACTTT. Amino acids: CASSDGGARNSPLHF.

The chain recombines TRBV4-1 with TRBJ1-1, with D possibly matching TRBD1 (6 bases). The CDR3 is 15 residues long. CDR1 and CDR2 (germline): MGHRA, YSYEKL. Between the trimmed V and J ends, which lost 6 bases and 6 bases, there was a span of 20 bases. CDR3 coding DNA: TGCGCCAGCAGAGCTAGGACAGCTAGAGTTCCTGAAGCTTTCTTT. This encodes CASRARTARVPEAFF.

The chain couples TRBV21-1 to TRBJ2-7; the table's D call, TRBD1, was not checked against the DNA. TRBV21-1 is designated a pseudogene. The CDR3 consists of 8 residues. Here the CDR3 reads CATETQYV. CDR3 sequence (DNA): TGTGCCACCGAGACACAGTACGTC.

CDR3 sequence: CASIRGASGANVLTF. In DNA, the CDR3 is TGTGCCAGCATCCGAGGGGCCTCTGGGGCCAACGTCCTGACTTTC. This chain connects TRBV7-2 to TRBJ2-6, with D possibly called TRBD1 or TRBD2 (5 bases each). This CDR3 has 15 amino acids. V was trimmed by 7 bases and J by 0 bases, leaving 10 bases between them. Germline CDR1 reads SGHTA; CDR2 reads FQGNSA.

This chain connects TRBV6-4 to TRBJ1-4; D unresolved. The CDR3 extends over 11 amino acids. V was pared by 6 bases and J by 7 bases, with 6 bases between. Germline V CDR1 and CDR2: MRHNA, SNTAGT. CDR3 coding DNA: TGTGCCAGCAGCTCCCTTGAAAAACTGTTTTTT. It codes for CASSSLEKLFF.

The chain links TRBV30 to TRBJ2-3; 12 bases match TRBD1. Per the germline V gene, CDR1 is GTSNPN and CDR2 is SVGIG (reference sequence). V dropped 3 bases and J dropped 6; count of bases not matched to a gene: 7. The CDR3 has 15 amino acids. The CDR3 here is CAWSPGQGAYDTQYF. DNA of the CDR3: TGTGCCTGGAGCCCGGGACAGGGGGCATACGATACGCAGTATTTT.

The rearrangement uses TRBV30 and TRBJ1-1; D not certain. The CDR3 runs to 13 residues. V was cut by 1 base and J by 0 bases, with 6 bases left in between. Germline values: CDR1 GTSNPN, CDR2 SVGIG (reference sequence). The CDR3 DNA is TGTGCCTGGAGTGGCCCTATGAACACTGAAGCTTTCTTT. This translates into CAWSGPMNTEAFF.

The chain uses TRBV4-1 and TRBJ2-7, with D perhaps matching TRBD1 (7 bases). Germline-derived CDR1 and CDR2 are MGHRA and YSYEKL. The V end was cut by 4 bases, the J end by 3 bases, with 16 bases between. CDR3 length: 15 residues. CDR3 bases: TGCGCCAGCAGCCCGGCGAGACAGGGAGGCTACGAGCAGTACTTC. Amino acid sequence: CASSPARQGGYEQYF.

The chain is built from TRBV6-6 and TRBJ1-2; TRBD1 is a possible D gene (6 bases). The length of the CDR3 is 14 residues. The germline V gene has CDR1 MNHNY and CDR2 SVGAGI (reference sequence). With 6 bases removed from V and 4 bases from J, the gap between germline ends came to 15 bases. The DNA of the CDR3 is TGTGCCAGCAGCCCTCCGGGACATTCCTATGGCTACACCTTC. Translating it yields CASSPPGHSYGYTF.

The gene calls are TRBV27 and TRBJ2-2; D might be TRBD2 (7 bases). V lost 5 bases, J lost 5 bases, and 15 bases lay in between. CDR3 size: 15 residues. Germline V lookup: CDR1 MNHEY, CDR2 SMNVEV (reference sequence). CDR3: CASSLWGGLTGELFF. CDR3 coding DNA: TGTGCCAGCAGTCTTTGGGGGGGCCTTACCGGGGAGCTGTTTTTT.

The J gene is TRBJ2-2, the V gene TRBV5-1; TRBD1 agrees at 7 bases. The CDR3 sequence is 14 residues long. The V segment lost 3 bases and the J segment 8 bases; nucleotides outside the gene matches: 7. The germline gives CDR1 SGHRS, CDR2 YFSETQ. The CDR3 region is CASSSTGLRGELFF. The CDR3 coding sequence is TGCGCCAGCAGCTCGACAGGGTTACGGGGGGAGCTGTTTTTT.

The V call is TRBV9, the J call TRBJ2-1; tentative D call: TRBD1 (6 bases). This CDR3 has 16 amino acids. Trimming removed 0 bases at V and 0 bases at J, with 10 bases between. Germline CDR1 reads SGDLS; CDR2 reads YYNGEE. CDR3 in amino acids: CASSVGEGGSYNEQFF. Here the CDR3 DNA reads TGTGCCAGCAGCGTAGGAGAAGGGGGCTCCTACAATGAGCAGTTCTTC.

This clone has a handful of counts. The chain combines TRBV7-3 with TRBJ1-1, with D uncertain. The V and J ends lost 3 bases and 1 base respectively, with 6 bases between them. Germline V CDR1 and CDR2: SGHTA, FQGTGA. The CDR3 is 13 amino acids. This CDR3 is CASSFTENTEAFF. The DNA of the CDR3 is TGTGCCAGCAGCTTTACAGAGAACACTGAAGCTTTCTTT.

The chain recombines TRBV6-5 with TRBJ1-1; D is perhaps TRBD1 (5 bases). The ends were cut back, 0 bases at V and 1 base at J, with 6 bases in the middle. CDR3 size: 14 residues. Germline CDR1 MNHEY, CDR2 SVGAGI. DNA of the CDR3: TGTGCCAGCAGTTACTCCGACAGGAACACTGAAGCTTTCTTT. It translates to CASSYSDRNTEAFF.